The 31 T cell receptor beta chains listed next were all sequenced from one sample in a study of cytomegalovirus exposure and HLA in healthy donors. PCR involved 60 Vbeta and 13 Jbeta primers. Generated by immunoSEQ multiplex PCR, the TCRdb table keeps only in-frame clones and is missing some. Among 85,000 to 120,000 clones listed, around four fifths were seen once. Sequenced material: PBMCs. These TCRs come from a man in his fifties in good health and CMV-seronegative.

This clone came up a few times. The genes are TRBV7-7 and TRBJ1-1; no reliable D call. This CDR3 spans 13 amino acids. The germline gives CDR1 SSHAT, CDR2 FNYEAQ (reference sequence). V was trimmed by 5 bases and J by 0 bases, leaving 7 bases between them. The CDR3 DNA sequence: TGTGCCAGCAGCGTGACACTGAACACTGAAGCTTTCTTT. Translating gives CASSVTLNTEAFF.

Details on this clone: An end of the junction differs from the germline gene, which may be a read error. This specimen includes other DNA sequences encoding the same CDR3. This chain joins TRBV19 and TRBJ1-5, with D perhaps matching TRBD1 (6 bases). The CDR3 covers 13 residues. CDR1 LNHDA and CDR2 SQIVND come from the germline V gene (reference sequence). Here the CDR3 reads CASSIGGRQPQHF. CDR3 DNA: TGCGCCAGTAGTATAGGGGGGAGGCAGCCCCAGCATTTT.

This chain links TRBV7-2 with TRBJ1-2; TRBD1 is a possible D gene (5 bases). V lost 1 base and J lost 4, with 13 bases in between. CDR1 and CDR2 from the germline V gene are SGHTA and FQGNSA. The CDR3 contains 15 residues. The CDR3 coding sequence is TGTGCCAGCAGCTTAGGTCCAGGGTTGGCCTATGGCTACACCTTC. The encoded protein is CASSLGPGLAYGYTF.

This CDR3 reads CASSKGQVSSFSGANVLTF. For the CDR3, the DNA is TGTGCCAGCAGCAAGGGACAGGTTTCTTCCTTCTCTGGGGCCAACGTCCTGACTTTC. The V and J genes are TRBV21-1 and TRBJ2-6; the tabulated D call, TRBD1, remains unverified against the DNA. TRBV21-1 has pseudogene status. The CDR3 is made up of 19 amino acids.

The CDR3 region has the DNA TGTGCCAGCAGTGAATGGGCGGGATTTACCTACAATGAGCAGTTCTTC. Protein sequence: CASSEWAGFTYNEQFF. The chain employs TRBV2 and TRBJ2-1, with D perhaps TRBD2 (6 bases). This CDR3 is built from 16 residues. V gave up 2 bases and J gave up 2 bases, with 13 bases separating them. Germline assignment: CDR1 SNHLY and CDR2 FYNNEI.

This clone was counted between two and nine times. This rearrangement joins TRBV7-9 to TRBJ2-3, with D tentatively TRBD1 (5 bases). Trimming pared 3 bases from V and 2 bases from J, leaving 12 bases between. The germline V gene encodes CDR1 SEHNR and CDR2 FQNEAQ (reference sequence). The CDR3 is made up of 15 amino acids. CDR3 DNA: TGTGCCAGCAGCTTTTCGACAGCTTCCACAGATACGCAGTATTTT. It codes for CASSFSTASTDTQYF.

The rearrangement uses TRBV2 and TRBJ2-6; D unclear. The V gene's germline CDR1 is SNHLY and CDR2 FYNNEI. The ends were cut back, 6 bases at V and 0 bases at J, with 9 bases in the middle. This CDR3 region has 15 residues. The chain's CDR3 is CASSPEASGANVLTF. CDR3 bases: TGTGCCAGCAGCCCTGAGGCCTCTGGGGCCAACGTCCTGACTTTC.

V is TRBV10-3 and J is TRBJ2-1; 13 nucleotides match TRBD2. CDR3 length equals 15 residues. After removal of 2 bases from V and 8 bases from J, the junction contained 3 bases not matched to a gene. Per the germline V gene, CDR1 is ENHRY and CDR2 is SYGVKD. The CDR3 region is CAISEKLAGGDEQFF. The CDR3 coding sequence is TGTGCCATCAGTGAGAAACTAGCGGGGGGGGATGAGCAGTTCTTC.

The rearrangement links TRBV30 to TRBJ1-3; perhaps TRBD1 as D (5 bases). The V gene's germline CDR1 is GTSNPN and CDR2 SVGIG (reference sequence). The CDR3 has 14 residues. The V end was cut by 4 bases, the J end by 4 bases, with 14 bases between. CDR3 sequence: CAWTRQSGGNTIYF. Here the CDR3 DNA reads TGTGCCTGGACTCGACAGTCAGGAGGAAACACCATATATTTT.

The chain recombines TRBV19 with TRBJ2-5; D unclear. This CDR3 has 13 amino acids. V lost 3 bases and J lost 2, with 7 bases in between. Germline V lookup: CDR1 LNHDA, CDR2 SQIVND (reference sequence). CDR3 coding DNA: TGTGCCAGTAGTATCTCAGCGCAAGAGACCCAGTACTTC. Protein: CASSISAQETQYF.

The chain carries TRBV30 and TRBJ1-5; D gene uncertain. The CDR3 is 14 amino acids. Germline assignment: CDR1 GTSNPN and CDR2 SVGIG (reference sequence). The V and J ends lost 0 bases and 3 bases respectively, with 9 bases between them. This chain's CDR3 is CAWSVPGFNQPQHF. In DNA form, the CDR3 reads TGTGCCTGGAGTGTACCCGGGTTCAATCAGCCCCAGCATTTT.

This clone has a handful of counts. The chain has TRBV2 and TRBJ2-7; TRBD2 matches at 15 bases. V dropped 2 bases and J dropped 4; count of bases not matched to a gene: 3. The CDR3 is made up of 16 amino acids. Germline CDR1 reads SNHLY; CDR2 reads FYNNEI. CDR3 residues: CASSEPGLAGGYEQYF. CDR3 sequence (DNA): TGTGCCAGCAGTGAACCGGGACTAGCGGGGGGTTACGAGCAGTACTTC.

The V and J genes are TRBV18 and TRBJ1-1; weak D call: TRBD1 (6 bases). V was shortened by 2 bases and J by 3 bases, with 13 bases between the two germline ends. Germline CDR1 and CDR2: KGHSH and LQKENI. The length of the CDR3 is 15 residues. CDR3 bases: TGTGCCAGCTCACCAAGGGGGTATATTTACACTGAAGCTTTCTTT. Its protein product is CASSPRGYIYTEAFF.

This chain links TRBV30 with TRBJ2-5; 9 nucleotides agree with TRBD1. In germline, CDR1 is GTSNPN, CDR2 SVGIG (reference sequence). The V segment lost 3 bases and the J segment 3 bases; nucleotides outside the gene matches: 2. This CDR3 is 13 amino acids long. CDR3 nucleotide sequence: TGTGCCTGGAGCACAGGGGGCGAAGAGACCCAGTACTTC. This sequence encodes CAWSTGGEETQYF.

On this clone: The junction departs from germline at one end; a sequencing error may be responsible. V is TRBV7-9 and J is TRBJ1-2; 8 nucleotides match TRBD1. The CDR3 runs to 16 residues. Germline V lookup: CDR1 SEHNR, CDR2 FQNEAQ (reference sequence). The CDR3 here is CSSSLSETGGNYGYTF. The CDR3 coding sequence is TGTTCCAGCAGCTTAAGTGAAACAGGGGGGAACTATGGCTACACCTTC.

The chain couples TRBV5-5 to TRBJ2-5, with 7 bases that match TRBD2. Germline assignment: CDR1 SGHKS and CDR2 YYEKEE (reference sequence). This CDR3 has 14 residues. Trimming took 4 bases from V and 5 from J; bases not matched to a gene: 8. This CDR3 is CASSRDRGVETQYF. CDR3 coding DNA: TGTGCCAGCAGCCGGGACCGGGGGGTGGAGACCCAGTACTTC.

The rearrangement uses TRBV7-3 and TRBJ1-2; weak D call: TRBD1 (6 bases). The ends were cut back, 5 bases at V and 6 bases at J, with 13 bases in the middle. This CDR3 contains 13 residues. Germline V CDR1 and CDR2: SGHTA, FQGTGA. The CDR3 DNA is TGTGCCAGCAGCCCACACAAGGGGGATGGCTACACCTTC. Protein product: CASSPHKGDGYTF.

The CDR3 loop reads CASSYSRGGRETQYF. CDR3 sequence (DNA): TGTGCCAGCAGTTACTCCCGGGGGGGCCGGGAGACCCAGTACTTC. V is TRBV6-5 and J is TRBJ2-5; 8 positions match TRBD2. The V segment lost 0 bases and the J segment 5 bases; nucleotides outside the gene matches: 5. Germline V gene lookup returns CDR1 MNHEY and CDR2 SVGAGI. CDR3 length: 15 amino acids.

The rearrangement joins TRBV11-3 to TRBJ2-1, with D unresolved. Germline assignment: CDR1 SGHNT and CDR2 YENEEA. The CDR3 has 13 residues. V was clipped by 2 bases and J by 3 bases, with 5 bases between them. This chain's CDR3 is CASSLNYYNEQFF. The CDR3 DNA is TGTGCCAGCAGCTTAAACTACTACAATGAGCAGTTCTTC.

A few counts support this clone. This chain joins TRBV5-6 and TRBJ1-1, with D maybe TRBD1 (5 bases). Trimming pared 4 bases from V and 6 bases from J, leaving 13 bases between. CDR3 size: 13 residues. Germline CDR1 and CDR2: SGHDT and YYEEEE. CDR3 sequence (DNA): TGTGCCAGCAGCGTTGGGGGGATACCTGAAGCTTTCTTT. This sequence encodes CASSVGGIPEAFF.

The chain is built from TRBV5-1 and TRBJ1-2, with D maybe TRBD1 (5 bases). The CDR3 totals 13 residues. Germline assignment: CDR1 SGHRS and CDR2 YFSETQ. Deletions cut 5 bases from V and 6 bases from J, with 14 bases between. The DNA for the CDR3 is TGCGCCAGCAGAGCGGGGACCCCGGATGGCTACACCTTC. Translated, it gives CASRAGTPDGYTF.

The chain uses TRBV5-1 and TRBJ2-2, with TRBD2 matching over 10 bases. Germline values: CDR1 SGHRS, CDR2 YFSETQ. The CDR3 has 16 amino acids. V lost 0 bases, J lost 2 bases, and 1 base stayed unmatched. CDR3 nucleotide sequence: TGCGCCAGCAGCTTGGGACTAGCGGGTAACACCGGGGAGCTGTTTTTT. This encodes CASSLGLAGNTGELFF.

CDR3 nucleotide sequence: TGCGCCAGCAGCCGGACTAGCGGGGCGTACAATGAGCAGTTCTTC. It translates to CASSRTSGAYNEQFF. The chain links TRBV5-1 to TRBJ2-1; 12 bases fit TRBD2. Per the germline V gene, CDR1 is SGHRS and CDR2 is YFSETQ. This CDR3 has 15 residues. Unmatched junction bases numbered 3, after V lost 4 bases and J lost 4 bases.

CDR3 sequence: CASSSFVPGGDQPQHF. As DNA, the CDR3 is TGTGCCAGCAGTTCCTTCGTCCCAGGGGGCGATCAGCCCCAGCATTTT. The chain has TRBV28 and TRBJ1-5; TRBD1 matches at 8 bases. CDR1 MDHEN and CDR2 SYDVKM come from the germline V gene. The V and J ends lost 4 bases and 5 bases, in that order; junction bases with no gene match: 10. This CDR3 spans 16 amino acids.

The rearrangement uses TRBV6-1 and TRBJ1-3, with D unclear. The CDR3 covers 12 residues. Trimming took off 6 bases at V and 4 bases at J, with 7 bases between the two ends. Germline V gives CDR1 MNHNS, CDR2 SASEGT. CDR3 region: CASRTGGNTIYF. CDR3 DNA sequence: TGTGCCAGCAGAACGGGGGGAAACACCATATATTTT.

This rearrangement joins TRBV5-4 to TRBJ1-2; D is ambiguous. V gave up 4 bases and J gave up 6 bases, with 22 bases separating them. Per germline, CDR1 SGHNT and CDR2 YYREEE (reference sequence). This CDR3 region has 16 residues. CDR3 coding DNA: TGTGCCAGCAGCCCCCGGGATAGCCGTTTGATTGATGGCTACACCTTC. It specifies CASSPRDSRLIDGYTF.

V is TRBV5-6 and J is TRBJ2-3, with 7 bases lining up with TRBD1. V shed 0 bases, J shed 1 base, and the junction held 8 bases outside the gene matches. The CDR3 is 17 amino acids. Looked up from germline, CDR1 is SGHDT and CDR2 is YYEEEE. The CDR3 sequence is CASSLGDRAGGTDTQYF. CDR3 DNA sequence: TGTGCCAGCAGCTTGGGAGACAGGGCTGGGGGCACAGATACGCAGTATTTT.

The chain is built from TRBV10-1 and TRBJ2-3; possibly TRBD2 for D (6 bases). The V gene's germline CDR1 is WNHNN and CDR2 SYGVQD (reference sequence). The ends were cut back, 7 bases at V and 0 bases at J, with 11 bases in the middle. The CDR3 has 14 residues. The CDR3 nucleotides read TGCGCCAGCACTCCCAGCGGGAGCACAGATACGCAGTATTTT. Encoded protein: CASTPSGSTDTQYF.

This chain links TRBV19 with TRBJ2-7; 7 nucleotides match TRBD1. J lost 7 bases, V lost 6 bases, and 0 bases had no gene match. The germline V gene encodes CDR1 LNHDA and CDR2 SQIVND (reference sequence). The CDR3 sequence is 10 residues long. The CDR3 DNA reads TGTGCCAGTAGGGACAGGGAGCAGTACTTC. This encodes CASRDREQYF. Looking up the rest from reference TRBV19 and TRBJ2-7 gives the full variable domain: DGGITQSPKYLFRKEGQNVTLSCEQNLNHDAMYWYRQDPGQGLRLIYYSQIVNDFQKGDIAEGYSVSREKKESFPLTVTSAQKNPTAFYLCASRDREQYFGPGTRLTVT.

This clone occurred a few times. The rearrangement joins TRBV7-2 to TRBJ2-6, with D possibly matching TRBD2 (6 bases). The CDR3 sequence is 16 residues long. Per the germline V gene, CDR1 is SGHTA and CDR2 is FQGNSA. V was clipped by 5 bases and J by 2 bases, with 13 bases between them. CDR3 sequence (DNA): TGTGCCAGCAGCCCCCGGGGAGGAACTGGGGCCAACGTCCTGACTTTC. Protein: CASSPRGGTGANVLTF.

This clone was counted only a few times. This rearrangement joins TRBV6-1 to TRBJ1-4; tentative D call: TRBD1 (6 bases). Trimming took off 7 bases at V and 6 bases at J, with 12 bases between the two ends. The CDR3 spans 13 residues. Germline CDR1 MNHNS, CDR2 SASEGT. CDR3 nucleotides: TGTGCCAGCAACCCAGGGGAAGATGAAAAACTGTTTTTT. It specifies CASNPGEDEKLFF.